This TCR beta chain is drawn from a study of blood T cell repertoires in COVID-19. About the research overall: Samples of COVID-19 (acute and convalescent) were obtained from the United States, Italy and Spain. Sources were T cells, B-cell-depleted T cells, or PBMCs; the material itself was cDNA or gDNA.

Per the original methods: Amplification of reference gene primers was used by the study to estimate nucleated cell counts. The method was immunoSEQ multiplex PCR; TCRdb's version includes in-frame clones alone and lacks a portion of them. The V and J calls and clone size were taken over from that table, and D and trimming were inferred from the DNA. The repertoire holds 150,000 to 200,000 clones, with approximately 86% as singletons. V was trimmed by 8 bases and J by 3 bases, leaving 14 bases between them. The CDR3 is 13 amino acids. In germline, CDR1 is ENHRY, CDR2 SYGVKD. The sequenced sample was peripheral blood. The clonotype was recovered from a man in his 70s with acute or convalescent COVID-19. The chain has TRBV10-3 and TRBJ2-7; a possible D gene is TRBD1 (7 bases). The CDR3 protein is CAIAPGGNYEQYF. The CDR3 DNA reads TGTGCCATCGCCCCAGGGGGGAACTACGAGCAGTACTTC.